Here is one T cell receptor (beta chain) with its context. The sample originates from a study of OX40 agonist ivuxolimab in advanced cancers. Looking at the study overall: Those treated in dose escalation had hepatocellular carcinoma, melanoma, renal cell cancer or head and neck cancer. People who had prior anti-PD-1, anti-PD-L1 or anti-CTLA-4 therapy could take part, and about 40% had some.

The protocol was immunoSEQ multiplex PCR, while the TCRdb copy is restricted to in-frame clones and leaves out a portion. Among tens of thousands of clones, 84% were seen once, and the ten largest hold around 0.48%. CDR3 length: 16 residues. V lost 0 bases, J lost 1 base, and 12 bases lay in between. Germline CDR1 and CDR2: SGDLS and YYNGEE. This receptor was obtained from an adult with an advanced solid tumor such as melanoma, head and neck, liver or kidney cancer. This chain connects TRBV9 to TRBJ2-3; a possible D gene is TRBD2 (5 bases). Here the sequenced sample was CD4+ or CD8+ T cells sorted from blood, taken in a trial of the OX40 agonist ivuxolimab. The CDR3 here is CASSVASGFGTDTQYF. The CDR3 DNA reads TGTGCCAGCAGCGTAGCCTCGGGATTTGGCACAGATACGCAGTATTTT. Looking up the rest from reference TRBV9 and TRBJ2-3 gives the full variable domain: DSGVTQTPKHLITATGQRVTLRCSPRSGDLSVYWYQQSLDQGLQFLIQYYNGEERAKGNILERFSAQQFPDLHSELNLSSLELGDSALYFCASSVASGFGTDTQYFGPGTRLTVL.